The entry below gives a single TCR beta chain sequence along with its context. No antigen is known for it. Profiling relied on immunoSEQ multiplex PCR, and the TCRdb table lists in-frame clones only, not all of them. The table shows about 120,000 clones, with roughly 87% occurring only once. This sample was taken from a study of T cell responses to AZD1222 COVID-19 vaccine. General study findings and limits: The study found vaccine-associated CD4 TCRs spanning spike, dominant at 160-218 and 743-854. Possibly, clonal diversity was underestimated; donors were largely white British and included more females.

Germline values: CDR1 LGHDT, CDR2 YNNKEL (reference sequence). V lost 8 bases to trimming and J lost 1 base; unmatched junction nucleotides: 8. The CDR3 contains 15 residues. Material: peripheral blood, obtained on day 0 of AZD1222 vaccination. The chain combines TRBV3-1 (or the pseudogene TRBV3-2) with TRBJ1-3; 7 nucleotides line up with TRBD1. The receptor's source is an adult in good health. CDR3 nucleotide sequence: TGTGCCAGCTCGCAATCCAGGGGGTCTGGAAACACCATATATTTT. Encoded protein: CASSQSRGSGNTIYF.